This T cell receptor (beta chain) was captured by sequencing in a study of blood T cell repertoires in COVID-19. Overall study context: PBMCs, B-cell-depleted T cells, or T cells were the source of the cDNA or gDNA that made up the material.

V lost 5 bases, J lost 6 bases, and 8 bases lay in between. The CDR3 is 11 amino acids. Generated by immunoSEQ multiplex PCR, the TCRdb table keeps only in-frame clones and is missing some. Of over 200,000 clones detected, 85% appear once; the ten largest clones hold around 20%. The sequence derives from a man in his forties who had recovered from COVID-19. Sequences were obtained from PBMCs or T cells enriched from blood (not recorded which). The chain uses TRBV12-3 or TRBV12-4 and TRBJ2-7; D unclear. In nucleotides, the CDR3 is TGTGCCAGCAGTCGCACTATCGAGCAGTACTTC. Protein: CASSRTIEQYF.